This T cell receptor beta chain is from a study of response to subunit inactivated influenza vaccine. Points from the study as a whole: Authors suggested seasonal influenza vaccinations each recruit few new T cells.

Germline V gene lookup returns CDR1 DFQATT and CDR2 SNEGSKA (reference sequence). The CDR3 is 13 residues long. The V and J ends lost 0 bases and 2 bases respectively, with 6 bases between them. Turning to this clonotype: Antigen specificity is unknown.

MiXCR was run by TCRdb on the RT-PCR reads, yielding one entry per CDR3 protein. The table lists 400,000 to 550,000 distinct CDR3 sequences, 25% of them singletons. The clonotype originates from a man aged 45-65 years who received an inactivated influenza vaccine. Source: CD4+ T cells sorted from PBMCs, taken about 5 days after vaccination. The genes are TRBV20-1 and TRBJ2-3; unclear D gene. CDR3 loop: CSARDRYTDTQYF. The CDR3 DNA reads as TGCAGTGCTAGAGACCGATACACAGATACGCAGTATTTT.